This T cell receptor beta chain originates from a study of regulatory T cells in long-lasting Graves disease. Time point specified: newly diagnosed GD, antithyroid drugs for less than 3 months. With RNA extracted from PBMCs as input, the TCR library was made. Combining iRepertoire HTBI primers with Arm-PCR of CDR3 regions, the authors built TCR beta libraries. Each CDR3 protein is one row after TCRdb ran MiXCR on the multiplex PCR reads. Of roughly 350,000 distinct CDR3 sequences in the sample, roughly a sixth were seen once. Germline-derived CDR1 and CDR2 are SGHTA and FQGNSA. Trimming pared 6 bases from V and 1 base from J, leaving 13 bases between. The CDR3 totals 15 residues. This sample was also put to use in a study of T cells in Graves' hyperthyroidism and ophthalmopathy.

The chain employs TRBV7-2 and TRBJ1-5; TRBD1 is a possible D gene (5 bases). Sequenced material: peripheral blood mononuclear cells (PBMCs), taken at new diagnosis, from a patient treated with antithyroid drugs. The TCR was taken from a middle-aged man with Graves disease. CDR3 DNA sequence: TGTGCCAGCAGTTTGTTAGGGGACAGCAATCAGCCCCAGCATTTT. Protein sequence: CASSLLGDSNQPQHF.